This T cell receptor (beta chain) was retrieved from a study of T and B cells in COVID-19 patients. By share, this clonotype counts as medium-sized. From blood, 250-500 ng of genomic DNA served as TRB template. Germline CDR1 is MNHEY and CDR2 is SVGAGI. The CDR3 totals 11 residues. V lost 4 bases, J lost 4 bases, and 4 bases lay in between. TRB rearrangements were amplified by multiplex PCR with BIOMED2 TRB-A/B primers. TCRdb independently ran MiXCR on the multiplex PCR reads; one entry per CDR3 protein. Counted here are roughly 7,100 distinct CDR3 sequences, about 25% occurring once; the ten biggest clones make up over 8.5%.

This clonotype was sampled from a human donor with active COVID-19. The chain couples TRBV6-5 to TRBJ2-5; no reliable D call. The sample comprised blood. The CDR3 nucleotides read TGTGCCAGCAGTTCTATAGAGACCCAGTACTTC. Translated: CASSSIETQYF.